This TCR beta chain was sequenced for a study of T cell responses to AZD1222 COVID-19 vaccine. Study observations and caveats: None of the repertoires were sampled until the peak T cell response had passed. Females made up more of the donors, who were largely white British, and clonal diversity may have come out too low. An increase in Spike-specific TCR breadth and depth was observed after two AZD1222 doses. It was only a handful of AZD1222 recipients who were seropositive at baseline.

Remarks on this clone: The antigen remains unidentified.

Clones were read by immunoSEQ multiplex PCR, and TCRdb kept only the in-frame ones, dropping some. Of over 150,000 clones listed, approximately 93% are singletons. This CDR3 comprises 17 residues. Trimming shortened V by 2 bases and J by 1 base, and 15 bases separated the two germline ends. The V gene's germline CDR1 is MGHDK and CDR2 SYGVNS. Sequences were derived from peripheral blood, sampled 28 days after the second AZD1222 dose. The clonotype originates from an adult who received the AZD1222 COVID-19 vaccine. V usage is TRBV25-1 and J usage is TRBJ1-3; D is unresolved. The CDR3 nucleotides read TGTGCCAGCAGTGAAGGGCAGCGCCTATCTTCTGGAAACACCATATATTTT. Translated, it gives CASSEGQRLSSGNTIYF. The whole variable domain, filled in from reference TRBV25-1 and TRBJ1-3, reads EADIYQTPRYLVIGTGKKITLECSQTMGHDKMYWYQQDPGMELHLIHYSYGVNSTEKGDLSSESTVSRIRTEHFPLTLESARPSHTSQYLCASSEGQRLSSGNTIYFGEGSWLTVV.